The rows below give T cell receptor beta chains drawn from one sample of a study of metastatic and nonmetastatic thyroid tumors. TCRdb reprocessed the PCR reads using MiXCR. The sample includes tens of thousands of clones, approximately 19% of them seen just once. Sample: blood. Every receptor here comes from a female donor with papillary thyroid cancer or a benign thyroid nodule (not recorded which). Some clones in this sample may be carry-over from other donors' samples. Both conserved end residues are part of each CDR3. The D gene is left open where the match is weak. Rows give clone size only sometimes, using once, few, many, or a class for an expanded clone.

TRBD1	many	TRBV4-3	TRBJ2-3	CASSRWTGTDTQYF	TGCGCCAGCAGCCGGTGGACAGGGACAGATACGCAGTATTTT
-	few	TRBV5-6	TRBJ1-2	CASSLVRTVYGYTF	TGTGCCAGCAGCTTAGTTCGGACGGTCTATGGCTACACCTTC
TRBD1	many	TRBV5-6	TRBJ2-7	CASFFTGQPYEQYF	TGTGCCAGCTTCTTTACGGGACAGCCTTACGAGCAGTACTTC
TRBD2	once	TRBV5-4	TRBJ2-3	CASSLAGSGGPTDTQYF	TGTGCCAGCAGCTTGGCCGGGAGCGGGGGGCCCACAGATACGCAGTATTTT
-	-	TRBV5-1	TRBJ2-3	CASSLGQDALGDTQYF	TGCGCCAGCAGCTTGGGTCAGGACGCATTGGGGGATACGCAGTATTTT
-	-	TRBV24-1	TRBJ1-3	CATRGEAAQALGSGNTIYF	TGTGCCACCAGGGGAGAGGCCGCCCAAGCTTTGGGCTCTGGAAACACCATATATTTT
-	many	TRBV6-1	TRBJ2-7	CASSTPGRTYEQYF	TGTGCCAGCAGTACTCCGGGACGAACCTACGAGCAGTACTTC
-	many	TRBV4-3	TRBJ1-4	CASSPSRANEKLFF	TGCGCCAGCAGCCCGAGCAGGGCTAATGAAAAACTGTTTTTT
TRBD2	-	TRBV10-3	TRBJ2-1	CAISKPGLGPYYSYNEQFF	TGTGCCATCAGTAAACCCGGACTAGGCCCATACTACTCCTACAATGAGCAGTTCTTC
-	-	TRBV19	TRBJ1-1	CASSAGKRNTEAFF	TGTGCCAGTTCGGCAGGGAAAAGGAACACTGAAGCTTTCTTT
-	many	TRBV4-2	TRBJ1-6	CASSQESENSPLHF	TGTGCCAGCAGCCAAGAATCTGAGAATTCACCCCTCCACTTT
-	-	TRBV25-1	TRBJ1-2	CASGGGPYGYTF	TGTGCCAGCGGTGGGGGGCCCTATGGCTACACCTTC
TRBD1	many	TRBV20-1	TRBJ1-1	CSAPGQGDSVTEAFF	TGCAGTGCTCCGGGACAGGGGGATTCGGTCACTGAAGCTTTCTTT
-	many	TRBV9	TRBJ2-3	CASSVEGDTQYF	TGTGCCAGCAGCGTAGAGGGGGATACGCAGTATTTT
TRBD2	-	TRBV2	TRBJ2-3	CASSGTSGSGNTQYF	TGTGCCAGCAGTGGGACTAGCGGGAGTGGGAATACGCAGTATTTT
TRBD1	few	TRBV27	TRBJ1-2	CASSAQGAGGYTF	TGTGCCAGCAGTGCACAGGGGGCGGGGGGCTACACCTTC
TRBD1	many	TRBV9	TRBJ2-5	CASSVETGSQETQYF	TGTGCCAGCAGCGTAGAGACAGGGTCCCAAGAGACCCAGTACTTC
-	large	TRBV6-5	TRBJ2-2	CASSYEGGQNTGELFF	TGTGCCAGCAGTTACGAGGGGGGCCAGAACACCGGGGAGCTGTTTTTT
-	-	TRBV20-1	TRBJ2-7	CSARKGPYEQYF	TGCAGTGCCCGGAAGGGGCCCTACGAGCAGTACTTC
TRBD1	many	TRBV2	TRBJ2-5	CASRTGQGARETQYF	TGTGCCAGCAGAACCGGACAGGGGGCCAGAGAGACCCAGTACTTC